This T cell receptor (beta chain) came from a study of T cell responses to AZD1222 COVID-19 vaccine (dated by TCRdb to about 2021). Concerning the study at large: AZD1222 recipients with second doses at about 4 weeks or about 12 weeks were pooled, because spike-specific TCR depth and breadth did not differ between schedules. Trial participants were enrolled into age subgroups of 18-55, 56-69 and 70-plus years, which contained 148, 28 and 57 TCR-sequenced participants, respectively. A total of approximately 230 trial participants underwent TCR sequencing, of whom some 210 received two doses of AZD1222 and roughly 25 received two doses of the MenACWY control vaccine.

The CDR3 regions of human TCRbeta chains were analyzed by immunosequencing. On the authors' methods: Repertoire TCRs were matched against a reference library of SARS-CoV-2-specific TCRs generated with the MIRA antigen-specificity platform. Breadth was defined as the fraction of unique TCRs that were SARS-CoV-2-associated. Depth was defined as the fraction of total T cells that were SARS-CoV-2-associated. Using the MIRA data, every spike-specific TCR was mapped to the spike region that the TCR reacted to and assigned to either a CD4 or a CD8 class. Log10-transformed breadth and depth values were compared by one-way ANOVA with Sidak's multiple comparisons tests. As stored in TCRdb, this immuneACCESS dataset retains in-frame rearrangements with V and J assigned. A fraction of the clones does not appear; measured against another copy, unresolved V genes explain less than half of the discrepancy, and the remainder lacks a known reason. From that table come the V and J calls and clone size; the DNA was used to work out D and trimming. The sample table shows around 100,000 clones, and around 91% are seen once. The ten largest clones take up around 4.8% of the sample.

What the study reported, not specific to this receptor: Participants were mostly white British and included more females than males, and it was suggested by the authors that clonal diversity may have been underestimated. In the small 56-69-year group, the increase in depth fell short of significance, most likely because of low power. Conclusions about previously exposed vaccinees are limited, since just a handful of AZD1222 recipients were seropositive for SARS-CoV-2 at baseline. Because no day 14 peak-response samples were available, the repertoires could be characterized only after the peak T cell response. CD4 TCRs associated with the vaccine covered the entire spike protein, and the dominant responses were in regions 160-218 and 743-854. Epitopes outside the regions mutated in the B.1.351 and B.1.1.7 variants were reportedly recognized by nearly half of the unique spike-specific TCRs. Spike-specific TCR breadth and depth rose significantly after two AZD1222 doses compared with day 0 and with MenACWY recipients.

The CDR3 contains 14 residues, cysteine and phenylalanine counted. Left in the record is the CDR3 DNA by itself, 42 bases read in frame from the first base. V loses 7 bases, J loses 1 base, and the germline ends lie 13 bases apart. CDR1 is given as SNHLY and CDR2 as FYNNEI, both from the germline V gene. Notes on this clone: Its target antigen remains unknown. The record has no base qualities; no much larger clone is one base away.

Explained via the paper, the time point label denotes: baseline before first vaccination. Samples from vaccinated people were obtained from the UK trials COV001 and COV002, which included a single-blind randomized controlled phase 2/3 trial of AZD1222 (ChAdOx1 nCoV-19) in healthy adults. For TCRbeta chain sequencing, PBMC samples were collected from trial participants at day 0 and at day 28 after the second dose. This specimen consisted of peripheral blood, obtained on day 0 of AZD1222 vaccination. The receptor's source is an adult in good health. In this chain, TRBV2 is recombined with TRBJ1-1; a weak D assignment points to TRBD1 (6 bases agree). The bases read TGTGCCAGCATATTGGGCAGGGGGAACACTGAAGCTTTCTTT. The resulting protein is CASILGRGNTEAFF.